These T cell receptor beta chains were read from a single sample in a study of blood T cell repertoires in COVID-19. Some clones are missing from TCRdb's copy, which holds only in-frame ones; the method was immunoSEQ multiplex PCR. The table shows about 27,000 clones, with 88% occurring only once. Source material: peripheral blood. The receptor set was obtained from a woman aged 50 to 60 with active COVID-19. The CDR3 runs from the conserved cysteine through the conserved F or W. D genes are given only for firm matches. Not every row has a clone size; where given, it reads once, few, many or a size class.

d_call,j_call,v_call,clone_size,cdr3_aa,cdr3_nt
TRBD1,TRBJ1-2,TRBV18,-,CASSRTGGDGYTF,TGTGCCAGCTCACGGACAGGGGGCGACGGCTACACCTTC
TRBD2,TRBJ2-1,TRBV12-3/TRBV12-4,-,CASSDSGKVPFF,TGTGCCAGCAGTGATAGCGGGAAGGTCCCTTTCTTC
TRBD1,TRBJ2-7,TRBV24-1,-,CATSDSGTGYEQYF,TGTGCCACCAGTGATTCCGGGACAGGGTACGAGCAGTACTTC
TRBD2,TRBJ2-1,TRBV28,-,CASSHVWTGLAGEFYNEQFF,TGTGCCAGCAGCCACGTCTGGACGGGACTAGCGGGAGAGTTTTACAATGAGCAGTTCTTC
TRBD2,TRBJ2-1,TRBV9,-,CASSASTSGYNEQFF,TGTGCCAGCAGCGCCTCGACTAGCGGATACAATGAGCAGTTCTTC
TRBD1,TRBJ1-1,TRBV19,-,CASAVGTGLDTEAFF,TGTGCCAGTGCAGTAGGGACAGGGCTTGACACTGAAGCTTTCTTT
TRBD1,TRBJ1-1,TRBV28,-,CASSLGQGLKTEAFF,TGTGCCAGCAGTTTAGGACAGGGTTTAAAGACTGAAGCTTTCTTT
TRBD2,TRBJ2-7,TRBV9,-,CASSVGLAGSYEQYF,TGTGCCAGCAGCGTAGGACTAGCGGGATCCTACGAGCAGTACTTC
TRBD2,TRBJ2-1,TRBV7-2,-,CASSSLAGSYNEQFF,TGTGCCAGCAGCTCATTAGCGGGGTCCTACAATGAGCAGTTCTTC
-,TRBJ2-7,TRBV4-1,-,CASSQDREDTLREQYF,TGCGCCAGCAGCCAAGATCGAGAGGACACTCTGCGGGAGCAGTACTTC
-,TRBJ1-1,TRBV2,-,CASSEYFVVGGNTEAFF,TGTGCCAGCAGTGAATATTTTGTGGTAGGGGGGAACACTGAAGCTTTCTTT
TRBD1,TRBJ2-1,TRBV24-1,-,CATSDFRGQGVNEQFF,TGTGCCACCAGTGATTTTAGGGGACAGGGGGTCAATGAGCAGTTCTTC
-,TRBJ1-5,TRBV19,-,CASSIGQGQPQHF,TGTGCCAGTAGTATTGGTCAGGGGCAGCCCCAGCATTTT
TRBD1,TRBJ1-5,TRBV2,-,CASSGQGFDQPQHF,TGTGCCAGCAGCGGACAGGGGTTCGATCAGCCCCAGCATTTT
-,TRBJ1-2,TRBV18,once,CASSPIRQQQDNYGYTF,TGTGCCAGCTCACCGATTAGGCAACAGCAAGATAACTATGGCTACACCTTC
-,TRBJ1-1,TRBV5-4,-,CASSPQGGDTEAFF,TGTGCCAGCAGCCCCCAGGGAGGAGACACTGAAGCTTTCTTT
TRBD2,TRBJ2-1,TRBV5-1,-,CASSSNSGSRQFF,TGCGCCAGCAGCTCAAATAGCGGGAGTAGGCAGTTCTTC
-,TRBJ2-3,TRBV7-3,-,CASGQGFTDTQYF,TGTGCCAGCGGGCAGGGGTTCACAGATACGCAGTATTTT
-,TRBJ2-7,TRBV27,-,CASSLSPESYEQYF,TGTGCCAGCAGTTTATCACCAGAATCCTACGAGCAGTACTTC
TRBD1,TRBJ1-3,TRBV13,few,CASSLGVGQSSGNTIYF,TGTGCCAGCAGCTTAGGGGTGGGACAGTCCTCTGGAAACACCATATATTTT
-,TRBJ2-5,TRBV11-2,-,CASSFFAGSETQYF,TGTGCCAGCAGCTTTTTCGCGGGATCAGAGACCCAGTACTTC
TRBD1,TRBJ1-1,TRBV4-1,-,CASRGQGGTEAFF,TGCGCCAGCAGGGGACAGGGAGGCACTGAAGCTTTCTTT
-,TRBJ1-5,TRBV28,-,CASSLTPGGRVQPQHF,TGTGCCAGCAGTTTAACCCCGGGGGGTCGGGTTCAGCCCCAGCATTTT
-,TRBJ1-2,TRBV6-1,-,CASSVYREDTNYGYTF,TGTGCCAGCAGTGTATATCGAGAGGATACTAACTATGGCTACACCTTC
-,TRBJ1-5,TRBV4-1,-,CASSRQGRSNQPQHF,TGCGCCAGCAGCCGTCAGGGTAGGAGCAATCAGCCCCAGCATTTT
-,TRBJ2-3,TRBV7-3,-,CASSLSLPDTQYF,TGTGCCAGCAGCTTATCCCTCCCAGATACGCAGTATTTT
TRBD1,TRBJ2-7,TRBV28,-,CASSSPGQSYEQYF,TGTGCCAGCAGTTCGCCGGGACAGTCTTACGAGCAGTACTTC
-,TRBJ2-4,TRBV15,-,CATENPSSAKNIQYF,TGTGCCACCGAAAACCCGAGTTCAGCCAAAAACATTCAGTACTTC
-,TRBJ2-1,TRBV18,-,CASSPRAGRLGNEQFF,TGTGCCAGCTCACCACGGGCGGGAAGACTGGGCAATGAGCAGTTCTTC
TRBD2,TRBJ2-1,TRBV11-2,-,CASSYLAGGRIYNEQFF,TGTGCCAGCAGCTACCTAGCGGGAGGAAGGATCTACAATGAGCAGTTCTTC
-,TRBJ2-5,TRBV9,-,CASSAPPSGTQYF,TGTGCCAGCAGCGCCCCCCCCTCGGGAACCCAGTACTTC
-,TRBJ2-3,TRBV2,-,CASSDPRQTADTQYF,TGTGCCAGCAGTGATCCCAGACAGACGGCAGATACGCAGTATTTT
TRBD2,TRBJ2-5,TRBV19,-,CASSPGLAGGPWETQYF,TGTGCCAGTAGTCCGGGACTAGCGGGAGGGCCCTGGGAGACCCAGTACTTC
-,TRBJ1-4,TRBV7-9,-,CASSFQGGEKLFF,TGTGCCAGCAGCTTTCAAGGGGGAGAAAAACTGTTTTTT
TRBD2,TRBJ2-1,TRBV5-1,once,CASSLVIAGGKGQFF,TGCGCCAGCAGCTTGGTTATAGCGGGAGGGAAAGGGCAGTTCTTC